This T cell receptor (beta chain) was retrieved from a study of STAT5B mutations in CD4+ large granular lymphocyte leukemia (dated by TCRdb to between 2020 and 2023). At the level of the whole study: Among the healthy controls, the CDR3 'QG' motif was associated with a particular HLA allele. The purity of purified fractions was confirmed by flow cytometry on FACSCanto II or FACSVerse to exceed 95% among lymphocytes. The study compared the TCRbeta repertoires of patients with CD4+ T-cell large granular lymphocyte leukemia against the TCRbeta repertoires of healthy blood donors.

A word on this clone: No cognate antigen has been identified for it. Base qualities are not recorded, but no much larger clone differs from it by a single base.

Healthy controls were roughly 35 blood donors whose buffy coats came from the Finnish Red Cross blood service. All TCR-sequenced material derived from peripheral blood: patient blood samples and healthy donor buffy coats. Ficoll-Hypaque gradient centrifugation was used to isolate peripheral blood mononuclear cells. Magnetic purification was used to isolate CD4+ cells from the buffy coats of the healthy controls. Genomic DNA was extracted using the Gentra Puregene Cell and Tissue kit, and a Qubit 2.0 fluorometer was used to quantify it. Spanning cysteine to phenylalanine, the CDR3 consists of 17 amino acids. Of all the DNA, just the CDR3 is kept, 51 bases in frame from base 1. V loses 4 bases, J loses 2 bases, and the germline ends lie 17 bases apart. CDR1 and CDR2, looked up from the germline V gene, are SGHVS and FNYEAQ. Paper-wide results and their limitations: The data were not HLA-matched, and the higher clonality in CD4+ T-LGLL than in CD8+ T-LGLL could be due to the relatively small sample size. Enrichment of TRBV06-family usage was observed among the top patient clones (8/27) relative to healthy controls (2/35). Compared with healthy CD4+ repertoires, CD4-sorted patient repertoires appeared more clonal, and this difference remained even after the putative leukemic clones were removed. Main leukemic clonotypes were private to each patient, although roughly 24% of the main leukemic clonotypes were found at low frequency in the non-leukemic repertoires of other patients.

The immunoSEQ assay at survey resolution was used to sequence TCRbeta rearrangements from genomic DNA. The paper's processing steps were these. In the TCR sequencing data, the lowest productive clonotype frequency that could be detected was 2.59 x 10-5. Only productive TCRbeta rearrangements, meaning sequences that were complete and in-frame, were kept for the analyses. The clonality of each sample was calculated as Simpson clonality in the immunoSEQ Analyzer version 3.0. Clones were categorized by frequency as very rare, small, medium, large (1-20%) or hyperexpanded (>20%). Generation probabilities were estimated with OLGA 1.2.3, V-gene circos plots were made with VDJtools, specificities were searched in VDJdb, and CDR3 motifs were identified with GLIPH. TCRdb's version of the immuneACCESS table is confined to in-frame rearrangements and falls short of the full clone set. An unresolved V gene accounts for under half of the shortfall where checked; the remainder is of unknown origin. Clone size and the V and J calls come from that table; the DNA yielded D and trimming. Recorded for this sample are tens of thousands of clones; about 76% of them occurred a single time. Of the sample, 0.8% to 1.2% is held by the ten largest clones.

The receptor's source is a human donor in good health. Sequencing used CD4+ T cells from blood buffy coats. Rearrangement joined TRBV7-6 to TRBJ2-2; a weak D assignment points to TRBD2 (5 bases agree). The DNA sequence is TGTGCCAGCAGCTCAACCCCGCCGGGAACAAACACCGGGGAGCTGTTTTTT. This codes for CASSSTPPGTNTGELFF. The CDR3 plus the reference TRBV7-6 and TRBJ2-2 genes for the other parts give the full variable domain: GAGVSQSPRYKVTKRGQDVALRCDPISGHVSLYWYRQALGQGPEFLTYFNYEAQQDKSGLPNDRFSAERPEGSISTLTIQRTEQRDSAMYRCASSSTPPGTNTGELFFGEGSRLTVL.